This is a list of T cell receptor beta chains from one sample in a study of T cells in Graves' hyperthyroidism and ophthalmopathy. Using its own MiXCR run on the multiplex PCR reads, TCRdb lists one record per CDR3 protein. The sample carries over 700,000 distinct CDR3 sequences, roughly 40% recorded once. What was sequenced was blood. These TCRs come from a man aged 18 to 30 with Graves' hyperthyroidism. The CDR3 runs from the conserved cysteine through the conserved F or W. Fields, in order: J gene, D gene, CDR3 length, V gene, clone size, CDR3 DNA, CDR3 protein. D genes are given only for firm matches. Clone size is not always given. Where it is, it says once, few, many or a class for expanded clones.

TRBJ2-7 | TRBD2 | 15 | TRBV20-1 | few | TGCAGTGCTGCCACCCTGTCTAGCGGGGCCTACGAGCAGTACTTC | CSAATLSSGAYEQYF
TRBJ2-5 | TRBD2 | 18 | TRBV5-5 | NA | TGTGCCAGCAGCTCACGGACTAGCCTAAATACAATCGGGGAGACCCAGTACTTC | CASSSRTSLNTIGETQYF
TRBJ1-4 | TRBD1 | 14 | TRBV5-1 | few | TGCGCCAGCAGCTTACAGGGGGCGGAGGAAAAACTGTTTTTT | CASSLQGAEEKLFF
TRBJ2-2 | TRBD1 | 14 | TRBV19 | few | TGTGCCAGTAGGGCTAGACAGGGGGCCGGGGAGCTGTTTTTT | CASRARQGAGELFF
TRBJ1-4 | TRBD1 | 15 | TRBV12-3/TRBV12-4 | NA | TGTGCCAGCAGAGAGGGACAGGGACTTAATGAAAAACTGTTTTTT | CASREGQGLNEKLFF
TRBJ1-1 | NA | 13 | TRBV6-5 | few | TGTGCCAGCTCCGTTAGGGATGGCACTGAAGCTTTCTTT | CASSVRDGTEAFF
TRBJ2-7 | NA | 15 | TRBV7-3 | NA | TGTGCCAGCAGCTTAACGGGGTATCCCACCTACGAGCAGTACTTC | CASSLTGYPTYEQYF
TRBJ2-1 | TRBD2 | 15 | TRBV6-4 | few | TGTGCCAGCAGTGATCGAGCGGGGCGATACAATGAGCAGTTCTTC | CASSDRAGRYNEQFF
TRBJ1-5 | NA | 14 | TRBV11-2 | few | TGTGCCAGCAGCCAAGAAGGCAGAAATCAGCCCCAGCATTTT | CASSQEGRNQPQHF
TRBJ2-5 | TRBD2 | 16 | TRBV4-1 | few | TGCGCCAGCAGCCAAGAAGGAGCGGGGGGGCGGGAGACCCAGTACTTC | CASSQEGAGGRETQYF
TRBJ2-7 | NA | 14 | TRBV5-6 | once | TGTGCCAGCAGCTTGGTAGCGGCGACCTACGAGCAGCACTTC | CASSLVAATYEQHF
TRBJ2-7 | NA | 16 | TRBV19 | NA | TGTGCCAGTAGTATAGTCTCAGGATTACACTCCTACGAGCAGTACTTC | CASSIVSGLHSYEQYF
TRBJ1-5 | NA | 15 | TRBV19 | few | TGTGCCAGTACGGGAGGTTCGGCAGGAGATCAGCCCCAGCATTTT | CASTGGSAGDQPQHF
TRBJ1-2 | NA | 13 | TRBV7-9 | many | TGTGCCAGCAGACAGAACCGGGACGCCGGCTACACCTTC | CASRQNRDAGYTF
TRBJ1-1 | NA | 13 | TRBV5-4 | NA | TGTGCCAGCAGCGGCCCCTTGAGAACTGAAGCTTTCTTT | CASSGPLRTEAFF
TRBJ2-7 | NA | 12 | TRBV6-5 | NA | TGTGCCAGCAGTGAATTCCCGCACGAGCAGTACTTC | CASSEFPHEQYF
TRBJ1-1 | NA | 17 | TRBV20-1 | once | TGCAGTGCTCTCCCCGGTCCACCCAGGGTCTTGAACACTGAAGCTTTCTTT | CSALPGPPRVLNTEAFF
TRBJ1-1 | NA | 14 | TRBV2 | many | TGTGCCAGCAGTGAGGCCGACCAGAACACTGAAGCTTTCTTT | CASSEADQNTEAFF
TRBJ1-1 | TRBD1 | 14 | TRBV12-3/TRBV12-4 | many | TGTGCCAGCAGTCCCGGGACAGCGGACACTGAAGCTTTCTTT | CASSPGTADTEAFF
TRBJ2-7 | TRBD1 | 14 | TRBV5-6 | NA | TGTGCCAGCAGCGGGGACAGGGGGATCCACGAGCAGTACTTC | CASSGDRGIHEQYF
TRBJ1-4 | NA | 13 | TRBV7-9 | few | TGTGCCAGCAGCTTAGTGGGCTCCGCCGAACTGTTTTTT | CASSLVGSAELFF
TRBJ1-1 | TRBD1 | 15 | TRBV7-6 | few | TGTGCCAGCAGCTTAGCAAGGGGGCCGTACACTGAAGCTTTCTTT | CASSLARGPYTEAFF
TRBJ2-7 | NA | 13 | TRBV19 | many | TGTGCCAGTAGTATGGCGTCAGCTGGCGAGCAGTACTTC | CASSMASAGEQYF
TRBJ1-6 | TRBD1 | 15 | TRBV2 | many | TGTGCCAGCACCGAGGGGACAGCCTACAATTCACCCCTCCACTTT | CASTEGTAYNSPLHF
TRBJ1-6 | TRBD1 | 14 | TRBV20-1 | NA | TGCAGTGCCCCAGGCGACAGGGCTAGATCACCCCTCCACTTT | CSAPGDRARSPLHF
TRBJ2-7 | NA | 13 | TRBV7-6 | many | TGTGCCAGCAGCCAAAGGTGGGGGCGAGAGCAGTACTTC | CASSQRWGREQYF
TRBJ2-2 | TRBD2 | 17 | TRBV7-8 | NA | TGTGCCAGCAGTTCCCCAGCTAGCGGGAGCAGAACCGGGGAGCTGTTTTTT | CASSSPASGSRTGELFF
TRBJ1-1 | NA | 14 | TRBV30 | NA | TGTGCCTGGAGTGTACCGTACAGGAACACTGAAGCTTTCTTT | CAWSVPYRNTEAFF
TRBJ1-3 | TRBD1 | 16 | TRBV5-5 | NA | TGTGCCAGCAGCTACAGGGGGCAAGGCTCTGGAAACACCATATATTTT | CASSYRGQGSGNTIYF
TRBJ1-6 | NA | 14 | TRBV10-2 | many | TGCGCCAGCAGTGAGTCAAGAATCAATTCACCCCTCCACTTT | CASSESRINSPLHF
TRBJ2-7 | NA | 12 | TRBV10-2 | many | TGCGCCAGCGGGGGGCCTTCCTACGAGCAGTACTTC | CASGGPSYEQYF
TRBJ2-5 | NA | 16 | TRBV24-1 | once | TGTGCCACCAGTGGGCCTAGACGGAGACCCCAAGAGACCCAGTACTTC | CATSGPRRRPQETQYF
TRBJ2-7 | TRBD1 | 13 | TRBV6-5 | few | TGTGCCAGCAGTTCGGACAGGGCGCACGAGCAGTACTTC | CASSSDRAHEQYF
TRBJ1-1 | NA | 13 | TRBV12-3/TRBV12-4 | NA | TGTGCCGGCAGGAATGTAGGGGGCACTGAAGCTTTCTTT | CAGRNVGGTEAFF
TRBJ2-2 | TRBD1 | 13 | TRBV29-1 | NA | TGCAGCGTTGAATGGGACAGGGAAGGGGAGCTGTTTTTT | CSVEWDREGELFF
TRBJ2-7 | NA | 13 | TRBV10-3 | many | TGTGCCATCGCCCCGGCAGACACCTACGAGCAGTACTTC | CAIAPADTYEQYF
TRBJ1-2 | NA | 13 | TRBV7-8 | few | TGTGCCAGCAGCCAGGGCACAATTTATGGCTACACCTTC | CASSQGTIYGYTF
TRBJ1-2 | NA | 13 | TRBV10-3 | many | TGTGCCATCACGAACAGGGACGACTATGGCTACACCTTC | CAITNRDDYGYTF
TRBJ2-3 | TRBD1 | 14 | TRBV29-1 | many | TGCAGCGTTGCACCGGGACAGGGCCCAGATACGCAGTATTTT | CSVAPGQGPDTQYF
TRBJ2-7 | TRBD1 | 13 | TRBV29-1 | many | TGCAGCGTTGAAGGCGACAGGGCCCACGAGCAGTACTTC | CSVEGDRAHEQYF
TRBJ1-3 | TRBD1 | 13 | TRBV9 | once | TGTGCCAGCACCAGGGACAGTGGGGGAACCATATATTTT | CASTRDSGGTIYF
TRBJ2-7 | TRBD1 | 13 | TRBV19 | many | TGTGCCAGCAGCATTGGACAGGGGTACGAGCAGTACTTC | CASSIGQGYEQYF
TRBJ2-5 | TRBD2 | 16 | TRBV7-2 | NA | TGTGCCAGCAGCTTAGCTGTCGGGGGGGCCGGGGAGACCCAGTACTTC | CASSLAVGGAGETQYF
TRBJ1-6 | NA | 15 | TRBV2 | many | TGTGCCAGCAGTGAGGTATGGGGATACAATTCACCCCTCCACTTT | CASSEVWGYNSPLHF
TRBJ2-2 | TRBD2 | 15 | TRBV7-6 | NA | TGTGCCAGCAGCCCCCAAGCGGGGCTCACCGGGGAGCTGTTTTTT | CASSPQAGLTGELFF
TRBJ2-7 | TRBD1 | 15 | TRBV5-1 | NA | TGCGCCAGCAGCGACGGCTCCCGGGACAGGGTCGAGCAGTACTTC | CASSDGSRDRVEQYF
TRBJ1-1 | TRBD1 | 13 | TRBV12-3/TRBV12-4 | few | TGTGCCAGCAGCTCATCAGGGGGTGCTTTGGCTTTCTTT | CASSSSGGALAFF
TRBJ1-5 | NA | 13 | TRBV10-3 | once | TGTGCCATCAGTGAGTCAGGATATCAGCCCCAGCATTTT | CAISESGYQPQHF
TRBJ1-3 | NA | 13 | TRBV6-5 | few | TGTGCCAGCGGAACAGGGTTTGGAAACACCATATATTTT | CASGTGFGNTIYF
TRBJ2-5 | NA | 15 | TRBV6-5 | many | TGTGCCAGCAGTCCCCGGACAGCCCTGAGGGAGACCCAGTACTTC | CASSPRTALRETQYF
TRBJ2-7 | NA | 15 | TRBV11-2 | few | TGTGCCAGCAGCATAGCCCCCTCCAGCTCCTACGAGCAGTACTTC | CASSIAPSSSYEQYF
TRBJ1-1 | TRBD1 | 14 | TRBV7-8 | many | TGTGCCAGCAGCTCGGGACAGGGGGCGAGACGAGCTTTCTTT | CASSSGQGARRAFF
TRBJ2-5 | TRBD1 | 15 | TRBV6-5 | few | TGTGCCAGCAGCTACACCTGGACAGGCAGGCAGACCCAGTACTTC | CASSYTWTGRQTQYF
TRBJ2-6 | NA | 16 | TRBV20-1 | few | TGCAGTGCTAGAGATCTCCGTAGCTCTGGGGCCAACGTCCTGACTTTC | CSARDLRSSGANVLTF
TRBJ1-1 | NA | 12 | TRBV10-3 | many | TGTGCCACCGGGCAGACGGTCACTGAAGCTTTCTTT | CATGQTVTEAFF
TRBJ2-2 | NA | 13 | TRBV29-1 | NA | TGCAGCGTGGCCAGCGCGGACACCGGGGAGCTGTTTTTT | CSVASADTGELFF
TRBJ1-5 | TRBD1 | 13 | TRBV29-1 | many | TGCAGCGTTGCGACAGGGCTCGGTCAGCCCCAGCATTTT | CSVATGLGQPQHF
TRBJ1-1 | NA | 13 | TRBV12-3/TRBV12-4 | NA | TGTGCCAGCAGTTTAATGGGAGGGTCTGAAGCTTTCTTT | CASSLMGGSEAFF
TRBJ2-7 | TRBD2 | 14 | TRBV4-3 | NA | TGCGCCAGCAGCCCCTCTAGCGGGAGCGGCGAGCAGTACTTC | CASSPSSGSGEQYF
TRBJ2-7 | NA | 15 | TRBV7-9 | many | TGTGCCAGCAGCTTAGAGGGAGGTGGTTCCTACGAGCAGTACTTC | CASSLEGGGSYEQYF